The rows below give T cell receptor beta chains drawn from one sample of a study of human T cells and chemical hapten exposure. TCRdb redid the calling of the RACE reads with MiXCR, one entry per CDR3 protein. The sample consists of tens of thousands of distinct CDR3 sequences, approximately 10% of them appearing once. The sample in question was whole blood, obtained in connection with sensitization to the hapten diphenylcyclopropenone (DPC). The receptors originated from a man aged 45-65 years with alopecia areata. Some clones in this sample may be carry-over from other donors' samples. CDR3s include the opening cysteine and the closing phenylalanine or tryptophan. The D gene is left open where the match is weak. Expanded clones get a size class; other rows say once, few or many, or leave the size out.

cdr3_length j_call clone_size v_call d_call cdr3_aa cdr3_nt
18 TRBJ2-1 many TRBV5-1 TRBD2 CASSPYRYSGRSENEQFF TGCGCCAGCAGCCCTTACCGCTATAGCGGGAGGAGTGAAAATGAGCAGTTCTTC
18 TRBJ2-2 few TRBV6-2/TRBV6-3 TRBD2 CASSYRLAGNSNTGELFF TGTGCCAGCAGTTACCGGCTAGCGGGTAATTCGAACACCGGGGAGCTGTTTTTT
16 TRBJ2-2 many TRBV20-1 - CSARDPRRGDTGELFF TGCAGTGCTAGAGACCCCCGGCGGGGTGACACCGGGGAGCTGTTTTTT
12 TRBJ2-5 - TRBV29-1 - CSGRRGQETQYF TGCAGCGGGAGGCGGGGCCAAGAGACCCAGTACTTC
12 TRBJ2-3 - TRBV15 - CATSRYTDTQYF TGTGCCACCAGCAGATACACAGATACGCAGTATTTT
16 TRBJ2-2 - TRBV7-2 TRBD1 CASSPPTGASTGELFF TGTGCCAGCAGCCCCCCGACAGGGGCAAGCACCGGGGAGCTGTTTTTT
16 TRBJ1-5 many TRBV3-1 TRBD1 CASSQGPGQGYQPQHF TGTGCCAGCAGCCAAGGGCCTGGACAGGGTTATCAGCCCCAGCATTTT
15 TRBJ2-1 - TRBV5-6 TRBD2 CASSELAGGNNEQFF TGTGCCAGCAGTGAACTAGCGGGAGGCAACAATGAGCAGTTCTTC
16 TRBJ2-2 few TRBV28 TRBD1 CASSFLGQGPTGELFF TGTGCCAGCAGTTTCTTGGGACAGGGCCCCACCGGGGAGCTGTTTTTT
12 TRBJ1-2 few TRBV10-3 - CATGDTNYGYTF TGTGCCACGGGGGACACTAACTATGGCTACACCTTC
15 TRBJ2-5 many TRBV28 TRBD2 CASSLPGGSQETQYF TGTGCCAGCAGTTTACCGGGAGGATCCCAAGAGACCCAGTACTTC
16 TRBJ1-6 large TRBV28 TRBD1 CASSFQRGTGNSPLHF TGTGCCAGCAGTTTCCAGAGAGGGACAGGAAATTCACCCCTCCACTTT
14 TRBJ2-1 - TRBV29-1 TRBD2 CSEAGLASYNEQFF TGCAGCGAGGCGGGACTAGCGTCCTACAATGAGCAGTTCTTC
16 TRBJ2-7 many TRBV5-6 - CASSADLLIYSYEQYF TGTGCCAGCAGCGCCGACTTGCTGATATACTCCTACGAGCAGTACTTC
13 TRBJ1-2 many TRBV6-4 - CASSDTGQYGYTF TGTGCCAGCAGTGATACAGGCCAGTATGGCTACACCTTC
15 TRBJ2-2 - TRBV11-3 - CASSLEGGITGELFF TGTGCCAGCAGCTTAGAGGGGGGAATCACCGGGGAGCTGTTTTTT
14 TRBJ2-7 many TRBV15 TRBD1 CATAKRDSPQEQYF TGTGCCACTGCCAAAAGGGACAGCCCACAGGAGCAGTACTTC
13 TRBJ2-2 many TRBV29-1 TRBD1 CSADRASTGELFF TGCAGCGCTGACAGGGCTAGCACCGGGGAGCTGTTTTTT
12 TRBJ2-1 many TRBV10-3 - CASKEGHNEQFF TGTGCCAGTAAGGAGGGCCACAATGAGCAGTTCTTC
15 TRBJ2-1 - TRBV5-1 TRBD2 CASSPRTSGNNEQFF TGCGCCAGCAGCCCCCGGACTAGCGGAAACAATGAGCAGTTCTTC
17 TRBJ2-2 many TRBV7-2 TRBD2 CASSSLGTSGKAGELFF TGTGCCAGCAGCTCCCTGGGGACTAGCGGGAAGGCCGGGGAGCTGTTTTTT
14 TRBJ1-4 many TRBV5-1 TRBD1 CASNSGQGEEKLFF TGCGCCAGCAACTCGGGACAGGGGGAAGAAAAACTGTTTTTT
14 TRBJ2-4 many TRBV6-1 TRBD2 CASMRLAAQNIQYF TGTGCCAGCATGAGGCTAGCGGCTCAAAACATTCAGTACTTC
15 TRBJ2-5 many TRBV10-3 TRBD1 CAITADRGDQETQYF TGTGCCATCACCGCGGACAGGGGGGACCAAGAGACCCAGTACTTC
15 TRBJ2-3 few TRBV29-1 TRBD2 CSAAGLAGGADTQYF TGCAGCGCCGCGGGACTAGCGGGAGGGGCAGATACGCAGTATTTT
13 TRBJ1-6 few TRBV30 - CAGNGQHNSPLHF TGTGCCGGCAACGGACAGCATAATTCACCCCTCCACTTT
15 TRBJ2-1 many TRBV7-8 - CASSLTGLTYNEQFF TGTGCCAGCAGCTTAACAGGGCTTACCTACAATGAGCAGTTCTTC
14 TRBJ2-7 - TRBV7-9 TRBD2 CASSLTSGTYEQYF TGTGCCAGCAGCTTAACTAGCGGAACCTACGAGCAGTACTTC
14 TRBJ1-4 many TRBV28 - CASSGRGGNEKLFF TGTGCCAGCAGTGGCAGGGGAGGTAATGAAAAACTGTTTTTT
15 TRBJ2-3 few TRBV16 TRBD2 CASSQASGTTDTQYF TGTGCCAGCAGCCAAGCTAGCGGGACCACAGATACGCAGTATTTT
16 TRBJ2-5 many TRBV28 TRBD2 CASSSALAGSQETQYF TGTGCCAGCAGTTCGGCGCTAGCGGGCAGCCAAGAGACCCAGTACTTC
13 TRBJ2-2 many TRBV11-3 - CASSLSLTGELFF TGTGCCAGCAGCTTGAGCTTAACCGGGGAGCTGTTTTTT
11 TRBJ2-1 many TRBV20-1 - CSAPLTNEQFF TGCAGTGCTCCACTTACCAATGAGCAGTTCTTC
13 TRBJ2-1 few TRBV10-3 - CAISESKYNEQFF TGTGCCATCAGTGAGTCGAAGTACAATGAGCAGTTCTTC
13 TRBJ2-7 few TRBV7-8 - CASSFDSRGEQYF TGTGCCAGCAGCTTCGACTCCCGCGGCGAGCAGTACTTC
16 TRBJ2-1 many TRBV29-1 TRBD2 CSVANPGLAGYNEQFF TGCAGCGTCGCAAACCCGGGACTAGCGGGGTACAATGAGCAGTTCTTC
16 TRBJ2-7 - TRBV27 - CASSLSPGGATYEQYF TGTGCCAGCAGTTTATCGCCAGGTGGAGCCACCTACGAGCAGTACTTC
13 TRBJ2-1 many TRBV9 - CASSVAQYNEQFF TGTGCCAGCAGCGTAGCCCAGTACAATGAGCAGTTCTTC
17 TRBJ2-2 few TRBV9 - CASSVGIAGSVTGELFF TGTGCCAGCAGCGTAGGTATCGCCGGGAGTGTCACCGGGGAGCTGTTTTTT
15 TRBJ1-2 many TRBV5-1 - CASSSGATEDYGYTF TGCGCCAGCAGCTCGGGGGCCACAGAAGACTATGGCTACACCTTC
15 TRBJ2-1 - TRBV6-4 TRBD2 CASSAVAGEGNEQFF TGTGCCAGCAGCGCCGTTGCGGGAGAAGGCAATGAGCAGTTCTTC
12 TRBJ2-4 many TRBV4-1 - CASSQDRARPYF TGCGCCAGCAGCCAAGATAGGGCCCGACCGTACTTC
17 TRBJ2-2 many TRBV11-2 TRBD2 CASSLRREVLNTGELFF TGTGCCAGCAGCTTAAGGCGGGAGGTATTGAACACCGGGGAGCTGTTTTTT
12 TRBJ2-1 few TRBV5-1 - CASSLAGDEQFF TGCGCCAGCAGCTTGGCTGGGGATGAGCAGTTCTTC
11 TRBJ1-3 - TRBV30 - CAWGLSHTIYF TGTGCCTGGGGACTATCTCACACCATATATTTT
15 TRBJ2-3 many TRBV7-2 - CASSRLDSMTDTQYF TGTGCCAGCAGCCGACTAGACTCGATGACAGATACGCAGTATTTT
11 TRBJ2-7 - TRBV29-1 - CSVEVSYEQYF TGCAGCGTTGAGGTCAGTTACGAGCAGTACTTC
14 TRBJ2-7 - TRBV6-5 TRBD1 CASSYGTASYEQYF TGTGCCAGCAGTTACGGGACAGCCTCCTACGAGCAGTACTTC
15 TRBJ1-4 many TRBV10-2 - CASSESGGRREKLFF TGCGCCAGCAGTGAGTCGGGGGGAAGGCGGGAAAAACTGTTTTTT
15 TRBJ2-4 - TRBV7-8 TRBD2 CASSLGATSGNIQYF TGTGCCAGCAGCTTAGGGGCGACTAGCGGAAACATTCAGTACTTC
16 TRBJ2-7 many TRBV29-1 TRBD2 CSVRQGSGSSPYEQYF TGCAGCGTTAGACAGGGTAGCGGGAGTAGTCCCTACGAGCAGTACTTC
16 TRBJ1-4 many TRBV5-5 TRBD1 CASSLVGGQGSEKLFF TGTGCCAGCAGCTTGGTAGGAGGACAGGGTTCTGAAAAACTGTTTTTT
11 TRBJ2-5 many TRBV12-3/TRBV12-4 - CASSPLETQYF TGTGCCAGCAGTCCATTGGAGACCCAGTACTTC